A selection of T cell receptor beta chains follows, all from one sample in a study of shared clonotypes between healthy human individuals. Method: immunoSEQ multiplex PCR; TCRdb's copy keeps in-frame clones and lacks some. Among 400,000 to 500,000 clones listed, approximately 80% were seen once. The sample taken for sequencing was PBMCs. These receptors all stem from a woman in her forties in good health. Some clones in this sample may be carry-over from other donors' samples. The CDR3 runs from the conserved cysteine through the conserved F or W. The D gene is left open where the match is weak. Clone sizes are given selectively: once, few, many, or a class where the clone is expanded.

TRBV18	few	TRBJ2-3	.	CASSAQDTQYF	TGTGCCAGCTCCGCGCAGGATACGCAGTATTTT
TRBV15	many	TRBJ2-3	.	CATSRVGTPTDTQYF	TGTGCCACCAGCAGAGTTGGGACCCCCACAGATACGCAGTATTTT
TRBV15	.	TRBJ1-3	.	CATSREGRNTIYF	TGTGCCACCAGCAGAGAGGGGCGAAACACCATATATTTT
TRBV2	.	TRBJ2-5	.	CASTERSGGETQYF	TGTGCCAGCACCGAAAGGAGTGGGGGAGAGACCCAGTACTTC
TRBV9	.	TRBJ2-1	TRBD2	CASSVDSSGRSNEQFF	TGTGCCAGCAGCGTAGACTCTAGCGGGAGGTCCAATGAGCAGTTCTTC
TRBV19	.	TRBJ2-7	.	CASSFRISSYEQYF	TGTGCCAGTAGTTTCCGGATAAGCTCCTACGAGCAGTACTTC
TRBV4-1	many	TRBJ2-5	.	CASSQLDILQETQYF	TGCGCCAGCAGCCAACTGGACATACTCCAAGAGACCCAGTACTTC
TRBV11-2	few	TRBJ1-3	.	CASSLDRSRSNTIYF	TGTGCCAGCAGCTTAGACCGGAGCCGTTCAAACACCATATATTTT
TRBV25-1	.	TRBJ2-6	.	CASSARATANVLTF	TGTGCCAGCAGTGCGAGAGCGACCGCCAACGTCCTGACTTTC
TRBV5-1	.	TRBJ2-7	.	CASSPQSSGPYEQYF	TGCGCCAGCAGCCCCCAGTCAAGTGGTCCCTACGAGCAGTACTTC
TRBV2	.	TRBJ2-1	.	CASSESSGLNEQFF	TGTGCCAGCAGTGAGAGTAGCGGTCTCAATGAGCAGTTCTTC
TRBV12-5	once	TRBJ2-5	TRBD1	CASGLIQGAGPATQYF	TGTGCTAGTGGTTTGATACAGGGGGCGGGTCCCGCGACCCAGTACTTC
TRBV23-1	.	TRBJ2-7	.	CASSHPRLNHVPGRAYEQYF	TGCGCCAGCAGTCACCCTCGACTTAACCATGTTCCGGGCCGTGCCTACGAGCAGTACTTC
TRBV6-1	.	TRBJ2-7	.	CASRMGLEQYF	TGTGCCAGCAGGATGGGTTTGGAGCAGTACTTC
TRBV7-9	.	TRBJ2-1	.	CASSLASTTIGFF	TGTGCCAGCAGCTTAGCGTCGACTACCATTGGGTTCTTC
TRBV29-1	.	TRBJ2-6	.	CSVGITGANVLTF	TGCAGCGTTGGCATAACTGGGGCCAACGTCCTGACTTTC
TRBV7-2	.	TRBJ2-7	TRBD2	CASSLGGLAGVEQYF	TGTGCCAGCAGCTTAGGGGGACTAGCGGGAGTCGAGCAGTACTTC
TRBV2	few	TRBJ1-2	TRBD1	CASKGEGAHGYTF	TGTGCCAGCAAGGGGGAGGGGGCCCATGGCTACACCTTC
TRBV5-1	few	TRBJ1-1	TRBD1	CASSLVEAGGTEAFF	TGCGCCAGCAGCTTGGTCGAGGCAGGGGGAACTGAAGCTTTCTTT
TRBV13	once	TRBJ2-2	.	CASSLGLRVEAGDTGELFF	TGTGCCAGCAGCTTAGGGCTCCGGGTAGAAGCTGGGGACACCGGGGAGCTGTTTTTT
TRBV29-1	.	TRBJ2-3	TRBD2	CSAGLFSGRTDTQYF	TGCAGCGCCGGCTTGTTTAGCGGGAGAACAGATACGCAGTATTTT
TRBV5-1	few	TRBJ1-4	TRBD1	CASSLGDRDNEKLFF	TGCGCCAGCAGCTTGGGGGACAGGGATAATGAAAAACTGTTTTTT
TRBV10-2	.	TRBJ2-7	.	CASTWSPDGGEQYF	TGCGCCAGCACGTGGAGCCCCGATGGGGGCGAGCAGTACTTC
TRBV19	.	TRBJ2-1	.	CASSRGPGPSYNEQFF	TGTGCCAGTAGTAGGGGGCCCGGACCCTCCTACAATGAGCAGTTCTTC
TRBV7-2	.	TRBJ2-7	.	CASSVNGRHPYEQYF	TGTGCCAGCAGCGTAAATGGGCGGCACCCCTACGAGCAGTACTTC
TRBV6-1	.	TRBJ1-2	TRBD1	CASSEALRGPGYGYTF	TGTGCCAGCAGTGAAGCGCTAAGGGGGCCTGGCTATGGCTACACCTTC
TRBV7-2	few	TRBJ2-2	.	CASSAGPAGELFF	TGTGCCAGCAGCGCAGGACCTGCCGGGGAGCTGTTTTTT
TRBV28	.	TRBJ1-1	.	CASSAQLTEAFF	TGTGCCAGCAGCGCCCAACTCACTGAAGCTTTCTTT
TRBV7-9	.	TRBJ2-1	.	CASSLVQNEQFF	TGTGCCAGCAGCTTAGTTCAGAATGAGCAGTTCTTC
TRBV4-1	.	TRBJ2-1	TRBD2	CASSQGPLAGGRSSYNEQFF	TGCGCCAGCAGCCAGGGGCCGCTTGCGGGAGGACGAAGCTCCTACAATGAGCAGTTCTTC
TRBV30	few	TRBJ2-7	.	CAWSVGLAGAYEQYF	TGTGCCTGGAGTGTCGGGCTAGCCGGCGCCTACGAGCAGTACTTC
TRBV2	.	TRBJ2-2	.	CASSLGGAGELFF	TGTGCCAGCAGTCTAGGGGGGGCCGGGGAGCTGTTTTTT
TRBV6-5	few	TRBJ1-2	.	CAISSDRNYGYTF	TGTGCCATCAGTTCGGACAGAAACTATGGCTACACCTTC
TRBV2	.	TRBJ2-3	.	CATQTDTDTQYF	TGTGCCACCCAGACAGATACAGATACGCAGTATTTT
TRBV6-1	few	TRBJ2-5	TRBD1	CASSTGTGEVETQYF	TGTGCCAGCAGTACCGGGACAGGGGAGGTAGAGACCCAGTACTTC